This TCR beta chain was identified during a study of blood T cell repertoires in COVID-19. Measured with immunoSEQ multiplex PCR; TCRdb has only the in-frame clones, and not every one. This table holds roughly 310,000 clones, 75% to 90% found once. Germline assignment: CDR1 LNHDA and CDR2 SQIVND (reference sequence). The CDR3 consists of 14 residues. The ends were cut back, 5 bases at V and 0 bases at J, with 10 bases in the middle. Everyone who took part was about 18 to 90 years old, and they came from 20 to 25 US areas. The sample consisted of PBMCs or T cells enriched from blood (not recorded which). The rearrangement links TRBV19 to TRBJ1-2; D gene uncertain. This TCR was recovered from a woman aged 40 to 49 who had recovered from COVID-19. Written as DNA, the CDR3 is TGTGCCAGTAGTCAGGAGGTTGCTAACTATGGCTACACCTTC. It codes for CASSQEVANYGYTF.